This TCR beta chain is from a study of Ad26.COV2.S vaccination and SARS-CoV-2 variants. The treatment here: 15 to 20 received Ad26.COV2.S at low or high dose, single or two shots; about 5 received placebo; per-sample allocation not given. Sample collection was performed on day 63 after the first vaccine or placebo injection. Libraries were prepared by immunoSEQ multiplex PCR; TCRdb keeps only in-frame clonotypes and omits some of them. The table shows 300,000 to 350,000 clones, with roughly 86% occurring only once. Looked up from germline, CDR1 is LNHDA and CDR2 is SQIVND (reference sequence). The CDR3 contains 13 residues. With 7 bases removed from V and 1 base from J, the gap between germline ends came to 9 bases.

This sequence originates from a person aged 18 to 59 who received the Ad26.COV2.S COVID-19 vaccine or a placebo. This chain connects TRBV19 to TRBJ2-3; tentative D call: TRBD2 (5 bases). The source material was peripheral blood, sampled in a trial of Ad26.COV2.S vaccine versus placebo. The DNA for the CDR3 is TGTGCCAGTACCATGCGGGGCACAGATACGCAGTATTTT. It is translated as CASTMRGTDTQYF.